The rows below give T cell receptor beta chains drawn from one sample of a study of T-cell memory formation after mild COVID-19. Via MiXCR, TCRdb re-called the 5' RACE reads, giving one row per CDR3 protein. The sample carries around 390,000 distinct CDR3 sequences, approximately 15% recorded once. Specimen: PBMCs or a T cell subset sorted from them (not recorded which). Source of these receptors: a man aged 18 to 35 who had mild COVID-19 (a few samples of this study predate the infection). Cell type and time point are not known. CDR3s include the opening cysteine and the closing phenylalanine or tryptophan. D genes are given only for firm matches. Only some rows state a clone size, as once, few, many or a class for expanded clones.

j_call cdr3_length d_call v_call clone_size cdr3_aa cdr3_nt
TRBJ2-1 17 TRBD2 TRBV4-3 few CASSQGGLAGAYNEQFF TGCGCCAGCAGCCAAGGGGGACTAGCGGGGGCCTACAATGAGCAGTTCTTC
TRBJ2-2 16 . TRBV4-3 . CASSQEWGPNTGELFF TGCGCCAGCAGCCAAGAGTGGGGACCGAACACCGGGGAGCTGTTTTTT
TRBJ2-2 15 . TRBV11-1 few CASSGGDRNTGELFF TGTGCCAGCAGCGGCGGGGACAGAAACACCGGGGAGCTGTTTTTT
TRBJ2-5 17 TRBD2 TRBV20-1 . CSARGPGASGPQETQYF TGCAGTGCTAGAGGCCCGGGGGCTAGCGGGCCCCAAGAGACCCAGTACTTC
TRBJ2-3 15 . TRBV20-1 . CSAPSSTADTDTQYF TGCAGTGCCCCATCCTCTACAGCGGATACAGATACGCAGTATTTT
TRBJ1-6 16 . TRBV5-6 . CASSFTGFRANSPLHF TGTGCCAGCAGTTTTACAGGGTTCCGGGCTAATTCACCCCTCCACTTT
TRBJ1-2 15 . TRBV7-2 few CASSLGQPNNYGYTF TGTGCCAGCAGCTTAGGGCAACCTAATAACTATGGCTACACCTTC
TRBJ2-3 15 TRBD2 TRBV9 . CASSVVGGRTDTQYF TGTGCCAGCAGCGTAGTGGGCGGGAGAACAGATACGCAGTATTTT
TRBJ2-1 17 TRBD2 TRBV28 few CASSLLAGGPTDNEQFF TGTGCCAGCAGTTTGCTAGCGGGGGGCCCCACCGACAATGAGCAGTTCTTC
TRBJ1-5 13 . TRBV6-1 few CASNEANNQPQHF TGTGCCAGCAATGAGGCTAACAATCAGCCCCAGCATTTT
TRBJ2-5 13 . TRBV7-2 . CASKEGGRETQYF TGTGCCAGCAAGGAGGGGGGGCGAGAGACCCAGTACTTC
TRBJ2-5 13 . TRBV12-3/TRBV12-4 . CASSLRQKETQYF TGTGCCAGCAGTTTACGGCAGAAAGAGACCCAGTACTTC
TRBJ2-5 16 TRBD2 TRBV4-3 many CASSQRTSGGQETQYF TGCGCCAGCAGCCAAAGGACTAGCGGGGGTCAAGAGACCCAGTACTTC
TRBJ2-5 13 . TRBV7-2 . CASSPPYRETQYF TGTGCCAGCAGCCCCCCCTATAGGGAGACCCAGTACTTC
TRBJ1-1 17 . TRBV9 . CASSAHLTRGENTEAFF TGTGCCAGCAGCGCCCACCTTACAAGGGGGGAAAACACTGAAGCTTTCTTT
TRBJ2-7 15 TRBD1 TRBV9 few CASSAGTGDYYEQYF TGTGCCAGCAGCGCGGGGACAGGGGATTACTACGAGCAGTACTTC
TRBJ1-2 13 . TRBV12-3/TRBV12-4 . CASRVSPGGGYTF TGTGCCAGCAGGGTCTCCCCTGGGGGGGGCTACACCTTC
TRBJ1-4 14 . TRBV5-1 . CASSPGTVNEKLFF TGCGCCAGCAGCCCAGGGACGGTGAATGAAAAACTGTTTTTT
TRBJ1-5 18 TRBD1 TRBV20-1 . CSARDFAGGAASNQPQHF TGCAGTGCTAGAGATTTCGCAGGGGGCGCAGCAAGCAATCAGCCCCAGCATTTT
TRBJ2-7 13 . TRBV7-2 . CASSPRQEFEQYF TGTGCCAGCAGCCCACGACAGGAATTCGAGCAGTACTTC
TRBJ1-4 13 . TRBV29-1 few CSVYTGSNEKLFF TGCAGCGTTTATACGGGATCAAACGAAAAACTGTTTTTT
TRBJ1-2 16 TRBD1 TRBV18 . CASSPRGSQRNYGYTF TGTGCCAGCTCACCCAGGGGGAGCCAGCGCAACTATGGCTACACCTTC
TRBJ2-7 15 TRBD1 TRBV20-1 . CSARRGTGGTYEQYF TGCAGTGCTCGTCGTGGGACAGGGGGTACCTACGAGCAGTACTTC
TRBJ2-4 16 . TRBV5-6 . CASSSPGARSENIQYF TGTGCCAGCAGCTCCCCGGGGGCGCGATCGGAAAACATTCAGTACTTC
TRBJ2-1 16 TRBD1 TRBV7-9 few CASSPRQGERVGEQFF TGTGCCAGCAGCCCGCGACAGGGCGAACGAGTAGGTGAGCAGTTCTTC
TRBJ2-3 16 . TRBV4-2 few CASSQDGTRDTDTQYF TGTGCCAGCAGCCAAGACGGGACAAGGGATACAGATACGCAGTATTTT
TRBJ2-1 14 . TRBV10-1 few CASSESGAGNEQFF TGCGCCAGCAGTGAGTCGGGGGCGGGGAATGAGCAGTTCTTC
TRBJ2-1 15 . TRBV7-3 . CASSGTRMIPNEQFF TGTGCCAGCAGCGGCACTAGAATGATCCCCAATGAGCAGTTCTTC
TRBJ2-1 17 TRBD1 TRBV5-1 few CASSTSLRDRAAREQFF TGCGCCAGCAGCACCTCACTCAGGGACAGGGCAGCACGAGAGCAGTTCTTC
TRBJ2-5 17 TRBD2 TRBV29-1 few CSVEELREAGIQETQYF TGCAGCGTTGAAGAGTTACGGGAAGCGGGGATCCAAGAGACCCAGTACTTC
TRBJ1-6 13 . TRBV6-2/TRBV6-3 few CASSYREESPLHF TGTGCCAGCAGTTACAGGGAGGAGTCACCCCTCCACTTT
TRBJ2-7 15 TRBD1 TRBV6-5 few CASSYSGQGTYEQYF TGTGCCAGCAGTTACTCGGGACAGGGGACCTACGAGCAGTACTTC
TRBJ2-3 16 . TRBV7-7 . CASSPDAGTLSNTQYF TGTGCCAGCAGCCCAGACGCCGGGACCCTATCGAATACGCAGTATTTT
TRBJ1-3 15 . TRBV4-1 . CASSHDSLSGNTIYF TGCGCCAGCAGCCATGACAGTCTCTCTGGAAACACCATATATTTT
TRBJ2-7 18 . TRBV5-1 few CASSLSRAGGPGGREQYF TGCGCCAGCAGCTTGTCACGGGCTGGGGGACCCGGGGGAAGGGAGCAGTACTTC
TRBJ2-1 15 TRBD2 TRBV2 once CASTLGAGGLNEQFF TGTGCCAGCACCCTAGGGGCGGGGGGTTTGAATGAGCAGTTCTTC
TRBJ2-1 15 TRBD2 TRBV10-3 . CAISDPSGGPDEQFF TGTGCCATCAGTGATCCTAGCGGGGGGCCGGATGAGCAGTTCTTC
TRBJ1-1 14 . TRBV25-1 . CASSDRSEWTEAFF TGTGCCAGCAGTGATCGCAGCGAATGGACTGAAGCTTTCTTT
TRBJ2-4 16 TRBD1 TRBV7-9 . CASSLDRQGHKNIQYF TGTGCCAGCAGCTTAGATCGACAGGGCCACAAAAACATTCAGTACTTC
TRBJ1-5 14 . TRBV7-2 few CASSQRQGNQPQHF TGTGCCAGCAGCCAACGTCAGGGCAATCAGCCCCAGCATTTT
TRBJ2-1 14 . TRBV4-1 . CASSRPDSYNEQFF TGCGCCAGCAGCCGGCCGGATTCCTACAATGAGCAGTTCTTC
TRBJ2-2 14 TRBD1 TRBV20-1 . CSATGTGIPGELFF TGCAGTGCCACCGGGACAGGGATTCCCGGGGAGCTGTTTTTT
TRBJ2-6 22 TRBD2 TRBV10-3 once CAISVGLLAAGPEVGGANVLTF TGTGCCATCAGTGTGGGTCTGCTAGCGGCAGGGCCGGAGGTCGGTGGGGCCAACGTCCTGACTTTC
TRBJ2-5 17 TRBD2 TRBV12-3/TRBV12-4 . CASSPFQFSGVRETQYF TGTGCCAGCAGCCCGTTCCAGTTTAGCGGGGTAAGGGAGACCCAGTACTTC
TRBJ2-5 14 TRBD2 TRBV15 . CATSRGGAQETQYF TGTGCCACCAGCAGGGGAGGGGCCCAAGAGACCCAGTACTTC
TRBJ1-3 12 . TRBV10-3 once CAISVRGNTIYF TGTGCCATCAGTGTACGTGGGAACACCATATATTTT
TRBJ2-7 13 . TRBV20-1 few CSARAGHLAEQYF TGCAGTGCTAGGGCGGGACACTTAGCCGAGCAGTACTTC